This T cell receptor (beta chain) was captured by sequencing in a study of blood T cell repertoires in COVID-19. Generated by immunoSEQ multiplex PCR, the TCRdb table keeps only in-frame clones and is missing some. The table shows tens of thousands of clones, with roughly 80% occurring only once. This clonotype originated in a man older than 75 with active COVID-19. Sample: peripheral blood.

The CDR3 sequence is CASGSPYSGANVLTF. The CDR3 DNA is TGTGCCTCAGGGTCCCCATACTCTGGGGCCAACGTCCTGACTTTC. The chain has TRBV27 and TRBJ2-6, with D possibly being TRBD1 (5 bases). The CDR3 totals 15 residues. The ends were cut back, 11 bases at V and 0 bases at J, with 14 bases in the middle. CDR1 and CDR2 (germline): MNHEY, SMNVEV (reference sequence).